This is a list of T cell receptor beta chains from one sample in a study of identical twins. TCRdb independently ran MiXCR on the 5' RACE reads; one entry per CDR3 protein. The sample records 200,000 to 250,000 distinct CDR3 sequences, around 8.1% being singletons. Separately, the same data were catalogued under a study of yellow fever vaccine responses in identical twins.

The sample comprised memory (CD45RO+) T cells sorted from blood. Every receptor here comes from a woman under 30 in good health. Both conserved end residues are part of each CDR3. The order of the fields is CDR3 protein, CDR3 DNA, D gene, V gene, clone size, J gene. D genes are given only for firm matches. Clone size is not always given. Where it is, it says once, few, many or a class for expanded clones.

CDR3aa: CASSLSVAGNSPLHF
CDR3nt: TGTGCCAGCAGTTTATCAGTCGCGGGTAATTCACCCCTCCACTTT
d_gene: NA
v_gene: TRBV27
abundance: many
j_gene: TRBJ1-6

CDR3aa: CSARNRGVPNQPQHF
CDR3nt: TGCAGTGCTAGGAATCGGGGGGTTCCCAACCAGCCCCAGCATTTT
d_gene: NA
v_gene: TRBV20-1
abundance: many
j_gene: TRBJ1-5

CDR3aa: CASSLTTGAGQYF
CDR3nt: TGTGCCAGCAGCCTTACGACGGGGGCTGGGCAGTACTTC
d_gene: NA
v_gene: TRBV11-2
abundance: NA
j_gene: TRBJ2-5

CDR3aa: CASSSRGMTSGETQYF
CDR3nt: TGTGCCAGCAGCTCCCGCGGAATGACTAGCGGAGAGACCCAGTACTTC
d_gene: TRBD2
v_gene: TRBV7-8
abundance: NA
j_gene: TRBJ2-5

CDR3aa: CASSQRDTYEQYF
CDR3nt: TGTGCCAGCAGCCAGAGGGACACCTACGAGCAGTACTTC
d_gene: NA
v_gene: TRBV4-2
abundance: many
j_gene: TRBJ2-7

CDR3aa: CASSSEGYTEAFF
CDR3nt: TGTGCCAGCAGCTCTGAGGGGTACACTGAAGCTTTCTTT
d_gene: NA
v_gene: TRBV7-2
abundance: many
j_gene: TRBJ1-1

CDR3aa: CASSYSSQPDYEQYF
CDR3nt: TGTGCCAGCAGTTACTCGAGCCAGCCCGACTACGAGCAGTACTTC
d_gene: NA
v_gene: TRBV6-5
abundance: NA
j_gene: TRBJ2-7

CDR3aa: CASSRLAGGLRAEQYF
CDR3nt: TGTGCCAGCAGCCGACTAGCGGGGGGGCTACGGGCCGAGCAGTACTTC
d_gene: TRBD2
v_gene: TRBV5-6
abundance: few
j_gene: TRBJ2-7

CDR3aa: CATSGRVKTGELFF
CDR3nt: TGTGCCACCAGTGGCAGGGTGAAGACCGGGGAGCTGTTTTTT
d_gene: NA
v_gene: TRBV24-1
abundance: many
j_gene: TRBJ2-2

CDR3aa: CASSAPRGAETQYF
CDR3nt: TGTGCCAGCAGCGCTCCCCGGGGGGCGGAGACCCAGTACTTC
d_gene: NA
v_gene: TRBV9
abundance: few
j_gene: TRBJ2-5

CDR3aa: CATSRDYGTSDHNEQFF
CDR3nt: TGTGCCACCAGCAGAGATTACGGGACTAGCGACCACAATGAGCAGTTCTTC
d_gene: TRBD2
v_gene: TRBV15
abundance: few
j_gene: TRBJ2-1

CDR3aa: CASSKGGLAGVGETQYF
CDR3nt: TGTGCCAGCAGCAAAGGGGGTCTAGCGGGAGTCGGAGAGACCCAGTACTTC
d_gene: TRBD2
v_gene: TRBV11-3
abundance: many
j_gene: TRBJ2-5

CDR3aa: CSARRTATNGKLFF
CDR3nt: TGCAGTGCTAGACGGACCGCAACTAATGGAAAACTGTTTTTT
d_gene: NA
v_gene: TRBV20-1
abundance: few
j_gene: TRBJ1-4

CDR3aa: CAITGAPADTQYF
CDR3nt: TGTGCCATCACCGGGGCTCCCGCAGATACGCAGTATTTT
d_gene: NA
v_gene: TRBV10-3
abundance: many
j_gene: TRBJ2-3

CDR3aa: CASGTAYSPLHF
CDR3nt: TGTGCCAGCGGGACAGCCTATTCACCCCTCCACTTT
d_gene: TRBD1
v_gene: TRBV7-9
abundance: many
j_gene: TRBJ1-6

CDR3aa: CASSESGGASTDTQYF
CDR3nt: TGCGCCAGCAGTGAGTCCGGCGGGGCCAGCACAGATACGCAGTATTTT
d_gene: NA
v_gene: TRBV10-1
abundance: few
j_gene: TRBJ2-3

CDR3aa: CASSQGGTGELFF
CDR3nt: TGTGCCAGCAGCCAGGGAGGCACCGGGGAGCTGTTTTTT
d_gene: NA
v_gene: TRBV4-2
abundance: many
j_gene: TRBJ2-2

CDR3aa: CASSSGTPGETQYF
CDR3nt: TGCGCCAGCAGCTCCGGGACTCCGGGGGAGACCCAGTACTTC
d_gene: NA
v_gene: TRBV5-1
abundance: NA
j_gene: TRBJ2-5

CDR3aa: CASSETTGGPTGELFF
CDR3nt: TGTGCCAGCAGTGAGACGACAGGGGGCCCTACCGGGGAGCTGTTTTTT
d_gene: TRBD1
v_gene: TRBV2
abundance: NA
j_gene: TRBJ2-2

CDR3aa: CSVSGGKNIQYF
CDR3nt: TGCAGCGTAAGCGGGGGGAAAAACATTCAGTACTTC
d_gene: TRBD2
v_gene: TRBV29-1
abundance: NA
j_gene: TRBJ2-4

CDR3aa: CASSRTGGAKGEQYF
CDR3nt: TGTGCCAGCAGCCGCACGGGGGGCGCAAAGGGCGAGCAGTACTTC
d_gene: NA
v_gene: TRBV7-9
abundance: NA
j_gene: TRBJ2-7

CDR3aa: CSAEGLAGIYEQYF
CDR3nt: TGCAGTGCGGAGGGACTAGCGGGGATCTACGAGCAGTACTTC
d_gene: TRBD2
v_gene: TRBV20-1
abundance: many
j_gene: TRBJ2-7

CDR3aa: CSVRSRTYEQYF
CDR3nt: TGCAGCGTCCGGTCGCGGACCTACGAGCAGTACTTC
d_gene: NA
v_gene: TRBV29-1
abundance: many
j_gene: TRBJ2-7

CDR3aa: CASSLVGQGISSTDTQYF
CDR3nt: TGCGCCAGCAGCTTGGTTGGACAGGGAATATCTAGCACAGATACGCAGTATTTT
d_gene: TRBD1
v_gene: TRBV5-1
abundance: few
j_gene: TRBJ2-3

CDR3aa: CASWGAQVTGELFF
CDR3nt: TGTGCCAGTTGGGGGGCCCAGGTCACCGGGGAGCTGTTTTTT
d_gene: NA
v_gene: TRBV12-3/TRBV12-4
abundance: many
j_gene: TRBJ2-2

CDR3aa: CASRLAGTNEQYF
CDR3nt: TGTGCCAGCAGATTAGCGGGGACGAACGAGCAGTACTTC
d_gene: TRBD2
v_gene: TRBV6-5
abundance: few
j_gene: TRBJ2-7

CDR3aa: CASSRDREGYTF
CDR3nt: TGTGCCAGCAGCCGGGACAGGGAAGGCTACACCTTC
d_gene: TRBD1
v_gene: TRBV3-1
abundance: NA
j_gene: TRBJ1-2

CDR3aa: CASSINRGSQETQYF
CDR3nt: TGTGCCAGTAGTATAAACAGGGGAAGTCAAGAGACCCAGTACTTC
d_gene: TRBD1
v_gene: TRBV19
abundance: NA
j_gene: TRBJ2-5

CDR3aa: CASSHPVQETQYF
CDR3nt: TGTGCCAGCAGTCATCCTGTCCAAGAGACCCAGTACTTC
d_gene: NA
v_gene: TRBV12-3/TRBV12-4
abundance: NA
j_gene: TRBJ2-5

CDR3aa: CASNSLGELFF
CDR3nt: TGTGCCAGTAATTCCCTCGGGGAGCTGTTTTTT
d_gene: NA
v_gene: TRBV19
abundance: few
j_gene: TRBJ2-2

CDR3aa: CASSLGGATYGELFF
CDR3nt: TGTGCCAGCAGCTTAGGGGGCGCGACGTACGGGGAGCTGTTTTTT
d_gene: NA
v_gene: TRBV7-3
abundance: few
j_gene: TRBJ2-2

CDR3aa: CATGNTGELFF
CDR3nt: TGTGCCACGGGGAACACCGGGGAGCTGTTTTTT
d_gene: NA
v_gene: TRBV24-1
abundance: many
j_gene: TRBJ2-2

CDR3aa: CATSRGGGANEQFF
CDR3nt: TGTGCCACCAGCAGAGGCGGAGGGGCCAATGAGCAGTTCTTC
d_gene: NA
v_gene: TRBV15
abundance: NA
j_gene: TRBJ2-1

CDR3aa: CASSPRDRSAYEQYF
CDR3nt: TGTGCCAGCAGCCCTCGGGACAGGAGCGCTTACGAGCAGTACTTC
d_gene: TRBD1
v_gene: TRBV7-2
abundance: many
j_gene: TRBJ2-7

CDR3aa: CASSPRTGGIYEQYF
CDR3nt: TGTGCCAGCAGCCCACGGACAGGGGGCATTTACGAGCAGTACTTC
d_gene: TRBD1
v_gene: TRBV7-2
abundance: NA
j_gene: TRBJ2-7

CDR3aa: CASSQESEPLAKNIQYF
CDR3nt: TGTGCCAGCAGCCAAGAATCTGAACCATTAGCCAAAAACATTCAGTACTTC
d_gene: NA
v_gene: TRBV3-1
abundance: NA
j_gene: TRBJ2-4

CDR3aa: CSAPGLSGANVLTF
CDR3nt: TGCAGTGCTCCAGGGCTCTCTGGGGCCAACGTCCTGACTTTC
d_gene: NA
v_gene: TRBV20-1
abundance: few
j_gene: TRBJ2-6

CDR3aa: CASSFPTGSYSPLHF
CDR3nt: TGTGCCAGCAGTTTTCCCACAGGATCATATTCACCCCTCCACTTT
d_gene: NA
v_gene: TRBV28
abundance: few
j_gene: TRBJ1-6

CDR3aa: CSVPPGRRDYGYTF
CDR3nt: TGCAGCGTCCCCCCGGGACGCAGGGACTATGGCTACACCTTC
d_gene: NA
v_gene: TRBV29-1
abundance: few
j_gene: TRBJ1-2

CDR3aa: CASSLGLAGGPSEFF
CDR3nt: TGTGCCAGCAGCTTAGGGCTAGCGGGAGGGCCGTCCGAGTTCTTC
d_gene: TRBD2
v_gene: TRBV7-9
abundance: many
j_gene: TRBJ2-1

CDR3aa: CSAIGHTGSNQPQHF
CDR3nt: TGCAGTGCTATAGGCCACACAGGGTCCAATCAGCCCCAGCATTTT
d_gene: NA
v_gene: TRBV20-1
abundance: NA
j_gene: TRBJ1-5